This TCR beta chain emerged from a study of T-cell reconstitution after alpha-beta-depleted transplantation in children. Unique molecular identifiers were incorporated during preparation of the TCRbeta library. Using its own MiXCR run on the PCR reads, TCRdb lists one record per CDR3 protein. The top ten clones hold 35% to 40% of a sample with approximately 47,000 distinct CDR3 sequences, 50% to 55% of them seen once. Sequencing used peripheral blood, obtained before TCRalphabeta/CD19-depleted stem cell transplant. This clonotype was sampled from a boy in the first two years of life with SCID, due to receive a stem cell transplant.

DNA of the CDR3: TGTGCCAGCAACAGGGCCTATAACACAGATACGCAGTATTTT. Translation gives CASNRAYNTDTQYF. V is TRBV27 and J is TRBJ2-3; perhaps TRBD1 as D (6 bases). The V end lost 7 bases, the J end lost 2 bases, and 13 bases lay between the germline ends. The germline V gene has CDR1 MNHEY and CDR2 SMNVEV (reference sequence). The CDR3 has 14 residues.